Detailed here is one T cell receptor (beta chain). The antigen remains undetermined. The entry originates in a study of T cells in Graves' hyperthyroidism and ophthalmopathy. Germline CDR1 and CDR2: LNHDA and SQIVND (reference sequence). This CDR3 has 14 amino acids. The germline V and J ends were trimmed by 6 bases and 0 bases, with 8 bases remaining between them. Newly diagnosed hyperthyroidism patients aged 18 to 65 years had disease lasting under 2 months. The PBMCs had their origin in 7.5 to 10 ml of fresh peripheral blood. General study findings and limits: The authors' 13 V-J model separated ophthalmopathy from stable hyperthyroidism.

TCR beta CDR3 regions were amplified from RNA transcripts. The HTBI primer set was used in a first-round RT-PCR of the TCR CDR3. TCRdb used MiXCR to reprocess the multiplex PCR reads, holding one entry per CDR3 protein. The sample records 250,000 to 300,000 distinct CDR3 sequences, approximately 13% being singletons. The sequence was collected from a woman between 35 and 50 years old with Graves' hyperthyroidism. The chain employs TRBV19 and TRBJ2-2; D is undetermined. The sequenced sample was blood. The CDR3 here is CASSSQPNTGELFF. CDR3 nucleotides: TGTGCCAGTAGCTCACAGCCGAACACCGGGGAGCTGTTTTTT. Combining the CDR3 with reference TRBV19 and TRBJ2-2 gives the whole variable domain DGGITQSPKYLFRKEGQNVTLSCEQNLNHDAMYWYRQDPGQGLRLIYYSQIVNDFQKGDIAEGYSVSREKKESFPLTVTSAQKNPTAFYLCASSSQPNTGELFFGEGSRLTVL.